This T cell receptor beta chain stems from a study of sequential checkpoint blockade in melanoma. Study-wide context: Randomization was 1:1 between first-line nivolumab→ipilimumab and ipilimumab→nivolumab. Both treatment sequences were followed by maintenance nivolumab.

Specified treatment: randomized to nivolumab then ipilimumab (arm A) or the reverse (arm B). Patients had received no earlier DNA-damaging chemotherapy. Sorted cells were live CD3+CD8+, lacking CD19 and CD56, from PBMCs. Germline V gene sequence: CDR1 SGHVS, CDR2 FNYEAQ. The CDR3 sequence is 16 residues long. J was trimmed by 0 bases and V by 4 bases; bases with no gene match: 6. Clones were read by immunoSEQ multiplex PCR, and TCRdb kept only the in-frame ones, dropping some. The sample contains tens of thousands of clones, 75% to 85% of which appear only once. In this sample, this clone turned up once.

Sequencing was performed on CD8+ T cells sorted from blood (inferred from file names), taken from a patient given nivolumab and ipilimumab in sequence. The receptor was derived from a human donor with melanoma. This sequence joins TRBV7-6 and TRBJ2-1, with 7 bases fitting TRBD1. For the CDR3, the DNA is TGTGCCAGCAGCTCCCGACAGGGAAGCTCCTACAATGAGCAGTTCTTC. Its translation: CASSSRQGSSYNEQFF.